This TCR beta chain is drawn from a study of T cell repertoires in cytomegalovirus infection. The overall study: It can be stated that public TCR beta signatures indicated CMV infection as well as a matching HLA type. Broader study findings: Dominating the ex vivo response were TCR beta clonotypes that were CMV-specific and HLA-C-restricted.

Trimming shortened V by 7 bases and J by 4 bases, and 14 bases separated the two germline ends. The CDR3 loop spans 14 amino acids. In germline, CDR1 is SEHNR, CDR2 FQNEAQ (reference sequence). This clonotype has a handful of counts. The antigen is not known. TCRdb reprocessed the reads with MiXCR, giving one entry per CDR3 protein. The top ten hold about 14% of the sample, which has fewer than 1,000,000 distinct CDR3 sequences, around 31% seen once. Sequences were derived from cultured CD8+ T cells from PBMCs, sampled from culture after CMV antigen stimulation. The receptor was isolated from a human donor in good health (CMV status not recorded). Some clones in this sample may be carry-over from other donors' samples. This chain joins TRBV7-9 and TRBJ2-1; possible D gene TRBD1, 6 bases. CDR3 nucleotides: TGTGCCAGCACTCGGGACACAGAATACAATGAGCAGTTCTTC. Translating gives CASTRDTEYNEQFF.